Presented here are 25 T cell receptor beta chains from one specimen sequenced in a study of T cell changes during pregnancy in multiple sclerosis. Some clones are missing from TCRdb's copy, which holds only in-frame ones; the method was immunoSEQ multiplex PCR. This sample has tens of thousands of clones, with over 80% found just once. The material was CD4+ T cells from peripheral blood mononuclear cells, obtained in the second trimester of pregnancy. These receptors came from a female donor with multiple sclerosis, enrolled in a pregnancy study.

The rearrangement links TRBV11-2 to TRBJ1-6; a weak D match, TRBD1 (5 bases). V lost 1 base to trimming and J lost 0 bases, with 10 bases between them. Per germline, CDR1 SGHAT and CDR2 FQNNGV. This CDR3 has 17 amino acids. The CDR3 spells CASSLGGRSSYNSPLHF. The CDR3 DNA reads as TGTGCCAGCAGCTTAGGGGGCAGGAGCTCCTATAATTCACCCCTCCACTTT.

The genes are TRBV7-8 and TRBJ2-7; a weak D match, TRBD2 (5 bases). V dropped 5 bases and J dropped 6 bases, with 20 bases sitting between them. The CDR3 length is 15 residues. Germline CDR1 and CDR2: SGHVS and FQNEAQ. CDR3 protein: CASSLRRTTEGEQYF. The CDR3 nucleotides read TGTGCCAGCAGCCTACGACGGACGACTGAGGGCGAGCAGTACTTC.

V and J are TRBV5-1 and TRBJ2-5, with 13 bases identical to TRBD2. J was trimmed by 5 bases and V by 5 bases; bases with no gene match: 0. The CDR3 is 13 amino acids. Germline CDR1 and CDR2: SGHRS and YFSETQ. The CDR3 reads CASRLAGGETQYF. The DNA for the CDR3 is TGCGCCAGCAGACTAGCGGGAGGGGAGACCCAGTACTTC.

This clone has just a few counts. The chain uses TRBV7-9 and TRBJ1-1, with 7 nucleotides matching TRBD1. CDR1 is SEHNR, CDR2 FQNEAQ, per germline (reference sequence). J lost 4 bases, V lost 1 base, and 0 bases had no gene match. The CDR3 runs 13 residues. CDR3 nucleotide sequence: TGTGCCAGCAGCTTAGGACAGGGCACTGAAGCTTTCTTT. It is translated as CASSLGQGTEAFF.

The chain employs TRBV25-1 and TRBJ1-4; 8 bases fit TRBD1. The CDR3 has 18 amino acids. Germline V CDR1 and CDR2: MGHDK, SYGVNS. V shed 5 bases, J shed 0 bases, and the junction held 11 bases outside the gene matches. The CDR3 reads CASSPIPGQGATNEKLFF. In DNA, the CDR3 is TGTGCCAGCAGTCCAATCCCCGGACAGGGCGCAACTAATGAAAAACTGTTTTTT.

The chain joins TRBV5-8 to TRBJ2-5, with a weak D call TRBD2 (8 bases). Looked up from germline, CDR1 is SGHTS and CDR2 is YDEGEE. V shed 7 bases and J shed 2 bases, with 27 bases lying between them. This CDR3 comprises 18 residues. CDR3 sequence reads: CASPRTGTSGRVQETQYF. In DNA, the CDR3 is TGTGCCAGCCCCCGGACAGGCACTAGCGGAAGGGTACAAGAGACCCAGTACTTC.

The rearrangement uses TRBV5-4 and TRBJ1-2; D is perhaps TRBD1 (5 bases). V lost 1 base and J lost 3, with 16 bases in between. Germline V gene lookup returns CDR1 SGHNT and CDR2 YYREEE (reference sequence). The CDR3 contains 16 residues. The DNA of the CDR3 is TGTGCCAGCAGCTTGACTCGTCTCCGGGGGGACTATGGCTACACCTTC. Its translation: CASSLTRLRGDYGYTF.

The CDR3 is CASSLAAQASSPLHF. For the CDR3, the DNA is TGTGCCAGCAGCTTGGCCGCACAGGCTAGTTCACCCCTCCACTTT. The chain carries TRBV5-4 and TRBJ1-6, with D perhaps TRBD1 (5 bases). This CDR3 spans 15 amino acids. The germline V gene has CDR1 SGHNT and CDR2 YYREEE (reference sequence). Trimming took 0 bases from V and 9 from J, leaving 13 bases between them.

V is TRBV28 and J is TRBJ1-5; TRBD1 might be the D (5 bases). The CDR3 length is 15 residues. Germline CDR1 is MDHEN and CDR2 is SYDVKM. The V end was cut by 3 bases, the J end by 3 bases, with 12 bases between. The CDR3: CASSFFPGINQPQHF. CDR3 sequence (DNA): TGTGCCAGCAGTTTCTTCCCAGGGATCAATCAGCCCCAGCATTTT.

This chain joins TRBV5-1 and TRBJ1-4; TRBD1 is a possible D gene (5 bases). Looked up from germline, CDR1 is SGHRS and CDR2 is YFSETQ. Trimming removed 5 bases at V and 0 bases at J, with 11 bases between. The CDR3 loop spans 15 amino acids. CDR3 amino acids: CASSTGTTTNEKLFF. The CDR3, as DNA: TGCGCCAGCAGTACAGGTACAACAACTAATGAAAAACTGTTTTTT.

The chain has TRBV10-3 and TRBJ1-6, with 7 positions matching TRBD1. The germline gives CDR1 ENHRY, CDR2 SYGVKD. V trimming: 6 bases; J trimming: 8 bases; junction bases outside the gene matches: 7. The length of the CDR3 is 14 residues. CDR3 nucleotides: TGTGCCATCAGGAACCGGCAGGGGGATTCACCCCTCCACTTT. It encodes CAIRNRQGDSPLHF.

The chain recombines TRBV28 with TRBJ2-2; the D gene is possibly TRBD2 (6 bases). The V and J ends lost 8 bases and 1 base respectively, with 8 bases between them. CDR1 and CDR2 from the germline V gene are MDHEN and SYDVKM. The CDR3 totals 13 residues. The CDR3 bases are TGTGCCAGCTGGAGGGGGAACACCGGGGAGCTGTTTTTT. It encodes CASWRGNTGELFF.

This clone was seen a single time. The V call is TRBV6-1, the J call TRBJ2-7; weak D call: TRBD2 (6 bases). V was cut by 8 bases and J by 3 bases, with 14 bases left in between. Germline V gene lookup returns CDR1 MNHNS and CDR2 SASEGT. CDR3 length: 13 amino acids. This CDR3 reads CASRDFRGYEQYF. The CDR3 DNA sequence: TGTGCCAGCCGGGACTTTAGAGGCTACGAGCAGTACTTC.

The chain combines TRBV2 with TRBJ2-5, with 7 positions matching TRBD1. J was trimmed by 5 bases and V by 9 bases; bases with no gene match: 12. The CDR3 has 14 amino acids. Germline assignment: CDR1 SNHLY and CDR2 FYNNEI. This CDR3 reads CARGPQGGGETQYF. The CDR3 DNA sequence: TGTGCCAGAGGGCCTCAAGGGGGCGGGGAGACCCAGTACTTC.

The gene calls are TRBV30 and TRBJ1-1, with D hard to call. The germline V gene encodes CDR1 GTSNPN and CDR2 SVGIG (reference sequence). Trimming removed 5 bases at V and 7 bases at J, with 8 bases between. The length of the CDR3 is 10 residues. CDR3 coding DNA: TGTGCCTGGGCCCGGGTTGAAGCTTTCTTT. Residues: CAWARVEAFF. Looking up the rest from reference TRBV30 and TRBJ1-1 gives the full variable domain: SQTIHQWPATLVQPVGSPLSLECTVEGTSNPNLYWYRQAAGRGLQLLFYSVGIGQISSEVPQNLSASRPQDRQFILSSKKLLLSDSGFYLCAWARVEAFFGQGTRLTVV.

This sequence joins TRBV6-5 and TRBJ2-7; 7 nucleotides line up with TRBD2. V was pared by 6 bases and J by 0 bases, with 8 bases of the junction left unmatched. The CDR3 is 15 amino acids. Germline V lookup: CDR1 MNHEY, CDR2 SVGAGI. Written as DNA, the CDR3 is TGTGCCAGCAGATATACCCGGACTAGCTCCTACGAGCAGTACTTC. Protein product: CASRYTRTSSYEQYF.

V is TRBV7-8 and J is TRBJ1-1; tentatively, D is TRBD1 (6 bases). The V gene's germline CDR1 is SGHVS and CDR2 FQNEAQ. The CDR3 runs 15 residues. Trimming cost V 5 bases and J 1 base, with 14 bases left between them. This CDR3 reads CASSVQGSGNTEAFF. The CDR3 nucleotides are TGTGCCAGCAGCGTACAGGGTAGTGGGAACACTGAAGCTTTCTTT.

The rearrangement uses TRBV27 and TRBJ2-3; TRBD1 might be the D (6 bases). The CDR3 contains 17 residues. Germline V lookup: CDR1 MNHEY, CDR2 SMNVEV (reference sequence). V shed 7 bases and J shed 4 bases, with 24 bases lying between them. This CDR3 reads CASNRAWGLADSDTQYF. The CDR3 DNA sequence: TGTGCCAGCAACCGTGCCTGGGGGCTAGCAGATTCAGATACGCAGTATTTT.

The gene calls are TRBV19 and TRBJ2-7; D perhaps matches TRBD2 (6 bases). CDR1 LNHDA and CDR2 SQIVND come from the germline V gene (reference sequence). This CDR3 spans 15 amino acids. The ends were cut back, 2 bases at V and 4 bases at J, with 15 bases in the middle. The CDR3 here is CASSITAGSGYEQYF. The CDR3 bases are TGTGCCAGTAGTATAACGGCGGGAAGCGGGTACGAGCAGTACTTC. Drawing the rest from reference TRBV19 and TRBJ2-7, the complete variable domain is DGGITQSPKYLFRKEGQNVTLSCEQNLNHDAMYWYRQDPGQGLRLIYYSQIVNDFQKGDIAEGYSVSREKKESFPLTVTSAQKNPTAFYLCASSITAGSGYEQYFGPGTRLTVT.

Written as DNA, the CDR3 is TGTGCCTGGAGTCCCCCCAGAGGGGGTGGAAACACCATATATTTT. It yields the protein CAWSPPRGGGNTIYF. The rearrangement links TRBV30 to TRBJ1-3, with D perhaps TRBD1 (6 bases). The V end lost 2 bases, the J end lost 3 bases, and 14 bases lay between the germline ends. Per the germline V gene, CDR1 is GTSNPN and CDR2 is SVGIG (reference sequence). CDR3 length equals 15 residues.

This clone came up a few times. The chain joins TRBV7-9 to TRBJ1-2; TRBD1 matches at 7 bases. CDR3 length equals 17 residues. The germline V gene has CDR1 SEHNR and CDR2 FQNEAQ (reference sequence). With 5 bases clipped from V and 4 bases from J, the junction kept 16 bases outside the gene matches. CDR3 DNA: TGTGCCAGCAGCGTAAAAACCACAGGGGTAGAGGGCTATGGCTACACCTTC. Protein sequence: CASSVKTTGVEGYGYTF.

The rearrangement joins TRBV27 to TRBJ2-7; the D gene is possibly TRBD1 (5 bases). The germline V gene encodes CDR1 MNHEY and CDR2 SMNVEV (reference sequence). The germline V and J ends were trimmed by 0 bases and 0 bases, with 18 bases remaining between them. CDR3 length: 18 amino acids. The CDR3 protein is CASSLSIQGSPGSYEQYF. The CDR3 DNA sequence: TGTGCCAGCAGTTTATCGATCCAGGGATCGCCTGGCTCCTACGAGCAGTACTTC.

A few counts support this clone. V gene TRBV6-1 combines with J gene TRBJ2-1, with 11 bases identical to TRBD2. This CDR3 is 14 amino acids long. V was pared by 11 bases and J by 7 bases, with 10 bases of the junction left unmatched. Looked up from germline, CDR1 is MNHNS and CDR2 is SASEGT. CDR3 residues: CACQRLAGTNEQFF. The CDR3, as DNA: TGTGCCTGCCAGAGACTAGCGGGGACGAATGAGCAGTTCTTC.

The chain uses TRBV19 and TRBJ2-2; 8 nucleotides agree with TRBD2. V lost 1 base to trimming and J lost 6 bases; unmatched junction nucleotides: 1. The germline gives CDR1 LNHDA, CDR2 SQIVND (reference sequence). The CDR3 is made up of 14 amino acids. The CDR3 is CASSIGRGAGELFF. The CDR3 DNA is TGTGCCAGTAGTATAGGGCGGGGGGCCGGGGAGCTGTTTTTT.

The chain couples TRBV6-5 to TRBJ1-3; 12 nucleotides line up with TRBD1. Looked up from germline, CDR1 is MNHEY and CDR2 is SVGAGI. The CDR3 spans 15 residues. Germline trimming cut 10 bases from V and 4 bases from J; bases unmatched to any gene: 8. This CDR3 reads CATLGQGAKGNTIYF. For the CDR3, the DNA is TGTGCCACCCTGGGACAGGGGGCGAAGGGAAACACCATATATTTT.